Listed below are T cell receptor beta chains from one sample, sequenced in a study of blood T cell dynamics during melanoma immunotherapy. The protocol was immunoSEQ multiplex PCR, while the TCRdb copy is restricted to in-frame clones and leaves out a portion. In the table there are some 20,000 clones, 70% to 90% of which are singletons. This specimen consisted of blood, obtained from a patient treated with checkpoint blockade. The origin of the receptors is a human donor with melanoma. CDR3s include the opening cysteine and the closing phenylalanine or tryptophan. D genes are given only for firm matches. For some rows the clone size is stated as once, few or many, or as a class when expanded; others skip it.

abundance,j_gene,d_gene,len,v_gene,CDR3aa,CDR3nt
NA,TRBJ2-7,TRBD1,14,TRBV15,CATSTRDREYEQYF,TGTGCCACCAGCACCCGGGACAGGGAATACGAGCAGTACTTC
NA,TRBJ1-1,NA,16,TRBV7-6,CASSLQPGAVNTEAFF,TGTGCCAGCAGCCTGCAACCGGGAGCTGTGAACACTGAAGCTTTCTTT
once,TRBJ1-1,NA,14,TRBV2,CASSPPGRNTEAFF,TGTGCCAGCAGCCCCCCGGGCAGAAACACTGAAGCTTTCTTT
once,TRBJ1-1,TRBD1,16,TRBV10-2,CASSESGGQGSPEAFF,TGCGCCAGCAGTGAGTCGGGTGGACAGGGGTCACCTGAAGCTTTCTTT
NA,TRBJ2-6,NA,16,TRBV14,CASSQVKVPGANVLTF,TGTGCCAGCAGCCAAGTCAAGGTTCCTGGGGCCAACGTCCTGACTTTC
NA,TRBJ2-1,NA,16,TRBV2,CASSTFGATRFNEQFF,TGTGCCAGCAGTACTTTCGGCGCAACTCGCTTCAATGAGCAGTTCTTC
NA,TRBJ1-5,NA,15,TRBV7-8,CASSLDRVSNQPQHF,TGTGCCAGCAGCTTAGACAGGGTGAGCAATCAGCCCCAGCATTTT
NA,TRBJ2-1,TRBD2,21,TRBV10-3,CAIRPSHRSSGRTDPYNEQFF,TGTGCCATCAGGCCCTCTCATCGGTCTAGCGGGAGGACTGATCCCTACAATGAGCAGTTCTTC
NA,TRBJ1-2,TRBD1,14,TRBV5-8,CASSRDRGLHGYTF,TGTGCCAGCAGCCGGGACAGGGGTCTCCATGGCTACACCTTC
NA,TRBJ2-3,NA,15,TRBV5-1,CASSLHGEGTDTQYF,TGCGCCAGCAGCCTCCACGGGGAGGGCACAGATACGCAGTATTTT
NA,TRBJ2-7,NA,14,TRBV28,CASTEQGKLGEQYF,TGTGCCAGCACCGAACAGGGAAAGTTAGGCGAGCAGTACTTC
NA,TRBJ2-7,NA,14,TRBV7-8,CASSLASGAYEQYF,TGTGCCAGCAGCTTAGCATCGGGAGCCTACGAGCAGTACTTC
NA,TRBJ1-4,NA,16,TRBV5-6,CASSLFYGPSGEKLFF,TGTGCCAGCAGCTTGTTTTATGGGCCGTCTGGTGAAAAACTGTTTTTT
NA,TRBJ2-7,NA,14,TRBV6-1,CASIPTGSTYEQYF,TGTGCCAGCATCCCCACCGGGAGCACCTACGAGCAGTACTTC
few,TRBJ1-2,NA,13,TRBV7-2,CASSATANYGYTF,TGTGCCAGCAGTGCAACAGCTAACTATGGCTACACCTTC
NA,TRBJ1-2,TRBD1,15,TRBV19,CATGTGNFNRYGYTF,TGTGCCACCGGGACAGGGAATTTTAATCGCTATGGCTACACCTTC
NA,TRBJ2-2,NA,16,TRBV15,CATSGGSWSNTGELFF,TGTGCCACCAGCGGAGGGAGTTGGTCGAACACCGGGGAGCTGTTTTTT
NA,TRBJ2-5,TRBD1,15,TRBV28,CASSLGTGVRETQYF,TGTGCCAGCAGTCTCGGGACAGGGGTTAGGGAGACCCAGTACTTC
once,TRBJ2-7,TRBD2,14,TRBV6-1,CASSERGGGTEQYF,TGTGCCAGCAGTGAGAGGGGCGGGGGAACCGAGCAGTACTTC
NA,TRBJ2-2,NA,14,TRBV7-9,CASTSTGSTGELFF,TGTGCCAGCACGTCCACAGGCTCCACCGGGGAGCTGTTTTTT
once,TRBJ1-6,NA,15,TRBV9,CASSPRPDSNSPLHF,TGTGCCAGCAGCCCTAGGCCAGACTCCAATTCACCCCTCCACTTT
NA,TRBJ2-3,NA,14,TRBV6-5,CASSYDRTTDTQYF,TGTGCCAGCAGTTACGACAGGACGACAGATACGCAGTATTTT
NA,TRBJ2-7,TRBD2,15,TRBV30,CAWTKAASGYYEQYF,TGTGCCTGGACCAAAGCGGCTAGCGGGTACTACGAGCAGTACTTC
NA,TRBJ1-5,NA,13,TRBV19,CASRMGLNQPQHF,TGTGCCAGCAGAATGGGGTTAAATCAGCCCCAGCATTTT
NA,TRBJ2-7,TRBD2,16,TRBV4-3,CASSQESLAGLYEQYF,TGCGCCAGCAGCCAAGAGAGCCTAGCGGGACTCTACGAGCAGTACTTC
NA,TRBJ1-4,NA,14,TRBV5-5,CASSFGRPGEKLFF,TGTGCCAGCAGCTTTGGGAGGCCGGGAGAAAAACTGTTTTTT
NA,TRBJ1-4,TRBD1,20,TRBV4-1,CASSHAVPGQNKNPNEKLFF,TGCGCCAGCAGCCATGCGGTTCCGGGACAGAATAAAAACCCTAATGAAAAACTGTTTTTT
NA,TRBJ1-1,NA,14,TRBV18,CASSPWAPNTEAFF,TGTGCCAGCTCACCATGGGCCCCGAACACTGAAGCTTTCTTT
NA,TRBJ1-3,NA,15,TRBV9,CASSASQDSGNTIYF,TGTGCCAGCAGCGCATCACAGGACTCTGGAAACACCATATATTTT
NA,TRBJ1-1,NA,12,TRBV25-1,CASSGLNTEAFF,TGTGCCAGCAGTGGGTTGAACACTGAAGCTTTCTTT
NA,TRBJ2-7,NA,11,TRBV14,CASSQGGLAYF,TGTGCCAGCAGCCAAGGAGGTCTAGCCTACTTC
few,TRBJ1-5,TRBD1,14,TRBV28,CASSLGRGHQPQHF,TGTGCCAGCAGTTTAGGCAGGGGGCATCAGCCCCAGCATTTT
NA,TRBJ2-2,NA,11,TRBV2,CASTGTGELFF,TGTGCCAGCACTGGAACCGGGGAGCTGTTTTTT
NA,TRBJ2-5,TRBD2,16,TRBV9,CASSVGAGGIGETQYF,TGTGCCAGCAGCGTCGGAGCGGGGGGAATCGGAGAGACCCAGTACTTC
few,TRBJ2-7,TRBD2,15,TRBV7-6,CASSVRLAGGYEQYF,TGTGCCAGCAGCGTACGACTAGCGGGCGGCTACGAGCAGTACTTC
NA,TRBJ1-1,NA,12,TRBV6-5,CASSVGGTEAFF,TGTGCCAGCAGTGTGGGGGGCACTGAAGCTTTCTTT
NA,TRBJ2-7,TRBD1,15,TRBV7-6,CASSSRQGTTYEQYF,TGTGCCAGCAGTTCTAGACAGGGGACCACCTACGAGCAGTACTTC
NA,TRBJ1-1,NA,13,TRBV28,CASSLGAGAEAFF,TGTGCCAGCAGTTTAGGAGCGGGGGCTGAAGCTTTCTTT
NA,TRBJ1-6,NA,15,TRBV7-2,CASSLGQRGDSPLHF,TGTGCCAGCAGCTTAGGACAGAGAGGTGATTCACCCCTCCACTTT
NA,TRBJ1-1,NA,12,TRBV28,CASSGFQAEAFF,TGTGCCAGCAGTGGTTTTCAGGCTGAAGCTTTCTTT
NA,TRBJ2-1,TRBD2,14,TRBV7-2,CASSLGGRVNEQFF,TGTGCCAGCAGCTTAGGGGGGAGGGTCAATGAGCAGTTCTTC
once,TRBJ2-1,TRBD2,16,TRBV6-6,CASIMTSGLGGDEQFF,TGTGCCAGCATCATGACCTCGGGACTAGGTGGCGATGAGCAGTTCTTC
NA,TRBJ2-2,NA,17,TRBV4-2,CASSPRGVAANTGELFF,TGTGCCAGCAGCCCCAGAGGAGTAGCGGCGAACACCGGGGAGCTGTTTTTT
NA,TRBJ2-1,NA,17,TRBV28,CASSLPRAGRSYNEQFF,TGTGCCAGCAGCCTCCCACGGGCAGGGCGCTCCTACAATGAGCAGTTCTTC
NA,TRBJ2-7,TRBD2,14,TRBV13,CASSIGLVEYEQYF,TGTGCCAGCAGCATAGGACTAGTGGAGTACGAGCAGTACTTC
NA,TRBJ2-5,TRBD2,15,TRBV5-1,CASSRLAARQETQYF,TGCGCCAGCAGCCGACTAGCGGCACGCCAAGAGACCCAGTACTTC
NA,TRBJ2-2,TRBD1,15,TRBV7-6,CASSLGQGFTGELFF,TGTGCCAGCAGCTTGGGACAGGGCTTCACCGGGGAGCTGTTTTTT
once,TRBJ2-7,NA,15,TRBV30,CAWSVSDAGAYEQYF,TGTGCCTGGAGTGTATCTGACGCAGGTGCCTACGAGCAGTACTTC
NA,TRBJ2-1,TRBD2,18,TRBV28,CASTEGLAGQNPYNEQFF,TGTGCCAGCACCGAAGGACTAGCGGGGCAGAATCCCTACAATGAGCAGTTCTTC
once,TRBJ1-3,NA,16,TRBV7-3,CASSLTGGNSGNTIYF,TGTGCCAGCAGCTTAACGGGGGGGAACTCTGGAAACACCATATATTTT
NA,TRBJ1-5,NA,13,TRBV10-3,CAIRRDTDQPQHF,TGTGCCATCAGAAGGGACACTGATCAGCCCCAGCATTTT
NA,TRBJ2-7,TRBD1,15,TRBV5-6,CASSAQGQGAYEQYF,TGTGCCAGCAGCGCGCAAGGACAGGGGGCCTACGAGCAGTACTTC
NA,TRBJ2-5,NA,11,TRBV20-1,CSARSSRTQYF,TGCAGTGCTAGATCGAGTCGGACTCAGTACTTC